Presented here are 25 T cell receptor beta chains from one specimen sequenced in a study of cytomegalovirus exposure and HLA in healthy donors. Researchers ran the PCR with 60 Vbeta and 13 Jbeta primers. Produced via immunoSEQ multiplex PCR; TCRdb's table is partial and in-frame only. The sample holds 150,000 to 200,000 clones, 79% seen once. Sequenced material: PBMCs. These receptor sequences come from a woman aged 45-60 years in good health and CMV-seronegative.

The rearrangement links TRBV15 to TRBJ2-1; TRBD2 matches at 13 bases. The CDR3 has 14 residues. The V and J ends lost 6 bases and 5 bases, in that order; junction bases with no gene match: 1. Looked up from germline, CDR1 is LNHNV and CDR2 is YYDKDF (reference sequence). CDR3 sequence (DNA): TGTGCCACCAGGGGGACTAGCGGGAACAATGAGCAGTTCTTC. This codes for CATRGTSGNNEQFF.

This chain joins TRBV25-1 and TRBJ2-1; maybe TRBD2 (5 bases). The V gene's germline CDR1 is MGHDK and CDR2 SYGVNS. Deletions cut 2 bases from V and 4 bases from J, with 15 bases between. The CDR3 is 16 amino acids. CDR3 residues: CASSEIYGRGYNEQFF. The CDR3 coding sequence is TGTGCCAGCAGTGAAATTTACGGACGGGGTTACAATGAGCAGTTCTTC.

The chain couples TRBV5-1 to TRBJ2-7, with D possibly being TRBD1 (8 bases). V lost 0 bases to trimming and J lost 6 bases, with 16 bases between them. The V gene's germline CDR1 is SGHRS and CDR2 YFSETQ. The CDR3 extends over 15 amino acids. The CDR3 loop is CASSLEGQGGSEQYF. The CDR3 DNA sequence: TGCGCCAGCAGCTTGGAAGGACAGGGAGGGTCCGAGCAGTACTTC.

The CDR3, as DNA: TGTGCCAGCAGTGACGGGACAGGGGAAGCTTTCTTT. Translated, it gives CASSDGTGEAFF. This chain joins TRBV6-4 and TRBJ1-1; 9 nucleotides agree with TRBD1. The trim removed 2 bases at V and 8 bases at J, leaving 0 bases unmatched. The germline CDR1 and CDR2 sequences are MRHNA and SNTAGT. The CDR3 consists of 12 residues.

A note on this clone: Different DNA sequences within this sample yield the same CDR3. V is TRBV18 and J is TRBJ2-5; D is perhaps TRBD2 (6 bases). The V and J ends lost 6 bases and 2 bases respectively, with 10 bases between them. From germline, CDR1 is KGHSH and CDR2 LQKENI. CDR3 size: 13 residues. CDR3 in DNA: TGTGCCAGCTCTCTGGGACTGCAAGAGACCCAGTACTTC. This sequence encodes CASSLGLQETQYF.

This chain connects TRBV6-5 to TRBJ2-1; no reliable D call. This CDR3 contains 11 residues. Between the trimmed V and J ends, which lost 5 bases and 7 bases, there was a span of 6 bases. Germline-derived CDR1 and CDR2 are MNHEY and SVGAGI. The CDR3 loop reads CASSPGNEQFF. The CDR3 region has the DNA TGTGCCAGCAGTCCCGGGAATGAGCAGTTCTTC.

As regards this clone: Mismatch with germline at one junction end may stem from a read error. The chain uses TRBV7-9 and TRBJ1-3, with 7 bases aligning to TRBD1. The CDR3 is 16 residues long. Looked up from germline, CDR1 is SEHNR and CDR2 is FQNEAQ (reference sequence). CDR3: CSSSSGQSSSGNTIYF. The CDR3 DNA is TGTTCCAGCAGCTCGGGACAGTCTTCATCTGGAAACACCATATATTTT.

V is TRBV6-1 and J is TRBJ1-2; 8 bases line up with TRBD1. The germline V gene encodes CDR1 MNHNS and CDR2 SASEGT. The junction had 9 bases not matched to a gene; V was cut back by 5 bases and J by 4 bases. The CDR3 extends over 15 amino acids. In DNA, the CDR3 is TGTGCCAGCAGTCGTTCCCGGGACAGGCCCTATGGCTACACCTTC. Its protein product is CASSRSRDRPYGYTF.

V gene TRBV6-6 combines with J gene TRBJ2-2, with 9 positions matching TRBD1. The CDR3 has 15 amino acids. V lost 6 bases, J lost 7 bases, and 9 bases stayed unmatched. Germline V lookup: CDR1 MNHNY, CDR2 SVGAGI (reference sequence). As DNA, the CDR3 is TGTGCCAGCAGCCTAGGACAGGGGAAGGGCGGGGAGCTGTTTTTT. It is translated as CASSLGQGKGGELFF.

The chain links TRBV19 to TRBJ1-2; the match to TRBD1 covers 12 bases. V trimming: 5 bases; J trimming: 8 bases; junction bases outside the gene matches: 9. CDR1 and CDR2 from the germline V gene are LNHDA and SQIVND (reference sequence). This CDR3 contains 15 residues. The CDR3 here is CASSPPGTGGVGYTF. The CDR3 DNA is TGTGCCAGTAGTCCCCCCGGGACAGGGGGCGTCGGCTACACCTTC.

The chain couples TRBV21-1 to TRBJ2-5; TRBD2 reflects the table's D call only, with no check against the DNA. TRBV21-1 is reported as a pseudogene. The CDR3 extends over 14 amino acids. CDR3 coding DNA: TGTGCCAGCAGCCGGGACTACAATCAAGAGACCCAGTACTTC. It encodes CASSRDYNQETQYF.

This clone has only one observation. The V call is TRBV7-9, the J call TRBJ1-6; 7 nucleotides line up with TRBD1. Germline V gene lookup returns CDR1 SEHNR and CDR2 FQNEAQ (reference sequence). The CDR3 totals 14 residues. The V and J ends lost 7 bases and 5 bases, in that order; junction bases with no gene match: 5. The CDR3 protein is CASTSGTDNSPLHF. CDR3 bases: TGTGCCAGCACCTCCGGGACAGATAATTCACCCCTCCACTTT.

There are a few counts of this clone. The V and J genes are TRBV21-1 and TRBJ2-5; TRBD2 is the table's D call, not checked against the DNA. TRBV21-1 is noted as a pseudogene. The CDR3 has 14 residues. CDR3 sequence reads: CASSRGQAQETQYF. CDR3 bases: TGTGCCAGCAGCAGAGGGCAGGCTCAAGAGACCCAGTACTTC.

The chain couples TRBV7-7 to TRBJ2-1, with 10 bases matching TRBD1. This CDR3 has 14 residues. V lost 8 bases and J lost 6; bases outside the gene matches: 7. Germline CDR1 SSHAT, CDR2 FNYEAQ (reference sequence). CDR3 sequence (DNA): TGTGCCAGCGGAACCGGGACAGGGGCCAATGAGCAGTTCTTC. Its protein product is CASGTGTGANEQFF.

The J gene is TRBJ2-7, the V gene TRBV7-9, with D possibly TRBD2 on 6 matching bases. With 5 bases removed from V and 4 bases from J, the gap between germline ends came to 18 bases. The CDR3 totals 15 residues. From germline, CDR1 is SEHNR and CDR2 FQNEAQ (reference sequence). Written as DNA, the CDR3 is TGTGCCAGCAGCCCTCGGGACTCAAGGGAGTACGAGCAGTACTTC. Amino acids: CASSPRDSREYEQYF. Full variable domain (missing parts from reference TRBV7-9 and TRBJ2-7): DTGVSQNPRHKITKRGQNVTFRCDPISEHNRLYWYRQTLGQGPEFLTYFQNEAQLEKSRLLSDRFSAERPKGSFSTLEIQRTEQGDSAMYLCASSPRDSREYEQYFGPGTRLTVT.

This clone was observed many times. The chain couples TRBV4-1 to TRBJ1-4; a weak D match, TRBD1 (6 bases). Trimming left V 3 bases short and J 2 bases short, with 10 bases between. The CDR3 runs 15 residues. Per germline, CDR1 MGHRA and CDR2 YSYEKL. CDR3 DNA sequence: TGCGCCAGCAGCCAGATTCAGGGGACTAATGAAAAACTGTTTTTT. Protein: CASSQIQGTNEKLFF.

The chain employs TRBV19 and TRBJ2-7; 7 nucleotides match TRBD1. This CDR3 has 14 amino acids. CDR1 and CDR2 from the germline V gene are LNHDA and SQIVND (reference sequence). Unmatched junction bases numbered 9, after V lost 8 bases and J lost 2 bases. The CDR3 nucleotides are TGTGCCAGTGATCCCCGGCAGGGGGCCTACGAGCAGTACTTC. It encodes CASDPRQGAYEQYF.

The genes are TRBV5-6 and TRBJ2-3, with 7 positions matching TRBD2. CDR1 and CDR2 (germline): SGHDT, YYEEEE. The CDR3 spans 16 residues. V lost 2 bases and J lost 2; bases outside the gene matches: 8. Here the CDR3 DNA reads TGTGCCAGCAGCTTATCCCCTAGCGGATACACAGATACGCAGTATTTT. This gives the protein CASSLSPSGYTDTQYF.

The chain carries TRBV18 and TRBJ2-3; 7 nucleotides line up with TRBD1. V was clipped by 6 bases and J by 0 bases; unmatched bases: 9. Germline loops: CDR1 KGHSH, CDR2 LQKENI. CDR3 length: 16 residues. The CDR3 reads CASSKPTGQSTDTQYF. CDR3 DNA: TGTGCCAGCTCGAAGCCGACAGGGCAAAGCACAGATACGCAGTATTTT. The whole variable domain, filled in from reference TRBV18 and TRBJ2-3, reads NAGVMQNPRHLVRRRGQEARLRCSPMKGHSHVYWYRQLPEEGLKFMVYLQKENIIDESGMPKERFSAEFPKEGPSILRIQQVVRGDSAAYFCASSKPTGQSTDTQYFGPGTRLTVL.

V and J are TRBV28 and TRBJ2-5; 11 nucleotides line up with TRBD2. The J call could be wrong; TRBJ2-7 is a better fit for the DNA end. The CDR3 length is 14 residues. Germline V CDR1 and CDR2: MDHEN, SYDVKM. This CDR3 reads CASLTSGVLYEQYF. In DNA form, the CDR3 reads TGTGCCAGCCTGACTAGCGGGGTACTCTACGAGCAGTACTTC.

This clone has only one observation. The rearrangement uses TRBV7-9 and TRBJ2-7; D remains ambiguous. Trimming shortened V by 2 bases and J by 7 bases, and 9 bases separated the two germline ends. CDR1 is SEHNR and CDR2 is FQNEAQ in the germline V gene (reference sequence). The CDR3 loop spans 12 amino acids. CDR3 protein: CASSLSSEEQYF. The CDR3 coding sequence is TGTGCCAGCAGCTTAAGTTCGGAGGAGCAGTACTTC.

The CDR3: CASSSRGSGNEKLFF. CDR3 sequence (DNA): TGCGCCAGCAGTTCGCGGGGCTCGGGTAATGAAAAACTGTTTTTT. The chain joins TRBV5-1 to TRBJ1-4, with D maybe TRBD1 (5 bases). The V gene's germline CDR1 is SGHRS and CDR2 YFSETQ. V was shortened by 5 bases and J by 4 bases, with 15 bases between the two germline ends. The CDR3 covers 15 residues.

The V call is TRBV7-3, the J call TRBJ2-1; 12 bases line up with TRBD2. The CDR3 has 15 residues. Germline loops: CDR1 SGHTA, CDR2 FQGTGA. V dropped 2 bases and J dropped 8; count of bases not matched to a gene: 4. DNA of the CDR3: TGTGCCAGCAGCTTACTAGCGGGAGGGGTCCATGAGCAGTTCTTC. It translates to CASSLLAGGVHEQFF.

This clone was picked up one time. The V and J genes are TRBV18 and TRBJ2-1; D may be TRBD1 (6 bases). V lost 1 base, J lost 3 bases, and 13 bases lay in between. Germline CDR1 and CDR2: KGHSH and LQKENI. The CDR3 is 16 amino acids. The CDR3 DNA sequence: TGTGCCAGCTCACCACTTGGGCAGGGGTACTACAATGAGCAGTTCTTC. Translation gives CASSPLGQGYYNEQFF.

The CDR3 DNA follows: TGTGCCAGTAGTATCTCGGGGACTCGGGGTGCTGAGACCCAGTACTTC. It codes for CASSISGTRGAETQYF. The chain has TRBV19 and TRBJ2-5; D is possibly TRBD2 (6 bases). Germline V CDR1 and CDR2: LNHDA, SQIVND (reference sequence). The CDR3 is 16 residues long. V lost 3 bases and J lost 5, with 19 bases in between. Complete variable domain (other parts from reference TRBV19 and TRBJ2-5): DGGITQSPKYLFRKEGQNVTLSCEQNLNHDAMYWYRQDPGQGLRLIYYSQIVNDFQKGDIAEGYSVSREKKESFPLTVTSAQKNPTAFYLCASSISGTRGAETQYFGPGTRLLVL.